The clone carrying this TCR beta chain was seen only a few times. The target antigen is unknown. TCRdb re-analysed the reads in MiXCR, keeping a single row per CDR3 protein. The sample contains about 890,000 distinct CDR3 sequences, around 30% of which appear only once. The source of the sample is a study of T cell repertoires in cytomegalovirus infection. At the level of the study: In the study, CMV epitopes included recently identified HLA-C-restricted and well-studied HLA-B-restricted ones. Public signatures in TCR beta pointed to CMV infection and matching HLA type.

This CDR3 is built from 15 residues. Germline trimming cut 6 bases from V and 3 bases from J; bases unmatched to any gene: 8. Germline V CDR1 and CDR2: PRHDT, FYEKMQ (reference sequence). The chain recombines TRBV13 with TRBJ2-5; 9 bases agree with TRBD1. The sample here was cultured CD8+ T cells from PBMCs, taken from culture after CMV antigen stimulation. This TCR was recovered from a human donor in good health (CMV status not recorded). Some clones in this sample may be carry-over from other donors' samples. CDR3 sequence (DNA): TGTGCCAGCAGTACCTGGACAGGGGAAGAAGAGACCCAGTACTTC. This translates into CASSTWTGEEETQYF.